This T cell receptor beta chain was observed in a study of cytomegalovirus exposure and HLA in healthy donors. Turning to the study itself: Unique TCRs from HLA-typed donors, 80 million to 90 million of them, were held in an early data release. Broader study findings: Reported performance of the classifier showed diagnosis of cytomegalovirus status with high specificity and sensitivity. Among the most significant clusters, several appeared linked to common viral pathogens in a later analysis. The productive fraction for most TCR beta V segments was about 87% or about 30% in an earlier analysis.

The PCR made use of 60 Vbeta and 13 Jbeta primers. Some clones are missing from TCRdb's copy, which holds only in-frame ones; the method was immunoSEQ multiplex PCR. The sample yields 130,000 or so clones, about three quarters seen once. This clone has more than one count but fewer than ten. No antigen is known for it. Trimming took 0 bases from V and 6 from J; bases not matched to a gene: 1. The germline V gene encodes CDR1 SGHRS and CDR2 YFSETQ. There are 13 residues in the CDR3. The receptor was isolated from a female donor in good health and CMV-seronegative. V is TRBV5-1 and J is TRBJ1-1; 8 bases are shared with TRBD1. Source material: PBMCs. The CDR3, as DNA: TGCGCCAGCAGCTTGGGGACAGGGTCTGAAGCTTTCTTT. Its protein is CASSLGTGSEAFF. Combining the CDR3 with reference TRBV5-1 and TRBJ1-1 gives the whole variable domain KAGVTQTPRYLIKTRGQQVTLSCSPISGHRSVSWYQQTPGQGLQFLFEYFSETQRNKGNFPGRFSGRQFSNSRSEMNVSTLELGDSALYLCASSLGTGSEAFFGQGTRLTVV.